The T cell receptor beta chain under discussion was sequenced for a study of STAT5B mutations in CD4+ large granular lymphocyte leukemia. Comments on this clone: What it binds is not known.

Clones were read by immunoSEQ multiplex PCR, and TCRdb kept only the in-frame ones, dropping some. Of around 4,200 clones in the sample, around four fifths were seen once. General study results and limits: Main leukemic clonotypes were patient-specific, but 20% to 25% appeared at low frequency elsewhere. Without putative leukemic clones, patient CD4-sorted repertoires remained more clonal than healthy CD4+ repertoires.

Sequencing was carried out using PBMCs. The origin of this receptor is a man between 60 and 75 years old with CD4+ T-cell large granular lymphocyte leukemia.

The CDR3 sequence: CASSYSTSGSEQFF. CDR3 nucleotides: TGTGCCAGCAGTTACTCGACTAGCGGTAGTGAGCAGTTCTTC. The chain has TRBV6-5 and TRBJ2-1; 9 bases map to TRBD2. This CDR3 has 14 residues. CDR1 MNHEY and CDR2 SVGAGI come from the germline V gene. The trim removed 0 bases at V and 9 bases at J, leaving 3 bases unmatched.